The 17 T cell receptor beta chains below come from one sample, sequenced in a study of naive and memory T cell subsets. A UMI-containing oligonucleotide was joined by 3' ligation to the TCR cDNA template. Ligated cDNA underwent four rounds of PCR with nested alpha and beta constant region primers and SP2. MiXCR, applied by TCRdb to the 5' RACE reads, yields one record per CDR3 protein. The sample has roughly 48,000 distinct CDR3 sequences, about 4.8% seen once. These receptors came from a female donor in good health.

This clonotype showed up many times. The chain uses TRBV27 and TRBJ2-7; D gene ambiguous. The CDR3 extends over 15 amino acids. The V and J ends lost 4 bases and 2 bases respectively, with 15 bases between them. CDR1 is MNHEY and CDR2 is SMNVEV in the germline V gene (reference sequence). CDR3 sequence: CASSSYSVLPYEQYF. In DNA, the CDR3 is TGTGCCAGCAGTTCGTACAGTGTGCTTCCCTACGAGCAGTACTTC.

With regard to this clonotype: Since a much larger clone is just one base distant, this may be a read error. This rearrangement joins TRBV19 to TRBJ1-2, with 7 bases identical to TRBD1. Trimming at V came to 7 bases and at J to 7 bases, leaving 15 bases not matched to a gene. The CDR3 consists of 15 residues. Per germline, CDR1 LNHDA and CDR2 SQIVND (reference sequence). CDR3 residues: CASINEAGGSSGYTF. The CDR3, as DNA: TGTGCCAGTATCAACGAAGCAGGGGGAAGCTCTGGCTACACCTTC.

This clonotype was counted only a few times. V gene TRBV7-9 combines with J gene TRBJ1-5; D is undetermined. CDR1 is SEHNR, CDR2 FQNEAQ, per germline (reference sequence). The CDR3 is 14 amino acids. The V end lost 5 bases, the J end lost 0 bases, and 8 bases lay between the germline ends. CDR3 coding DNA: TGTGCCAGCAGCCATACCTATAGCAATCAGCCCCAGCATTTT. This sequence encodes CASSHTYSNQPQHF.

This clonotype was seen many times. V is TRBV5-6 and J is TRBJ1-2; D is undetermined. Germline V gene sequence: CDR1 SGHDT, CDR2 YYEEEE. This CDR3 region has 13 residues. The V gene lost 4 bases and the J gene lost 4 bases, with 11 bases spanning the gap. The CDR3 DNA reads TGTGCCAGCAGCCAGCCGACATTCTATGGCTACACCTTC. Its protein is CASSQPTFYGYTF.

There are many counts of this clonotype. V usage is TRBV28 and J usage is TRBJ2-7; 8 nucleotides line up with TRBD2. The V gene end was trimmed by 10 bases and the J gene end by 3 bases; junction bases not matched to a gene: 5. From germline, CDR1 is MDHEN and CDR2 SYDVKM. The CDR3 totals 12 residues. The CDR3 region has the DNA TGTGCCACGACCGGGAGGGTCTACGAGCAGTACTTC. Protein sequence: CATTGRVYEQYF.

This clonotype appeared many times. CDR3 sequence: CSVVRLAGNTGELFF. CDR3 DNA sequence: TGCAGCGTTGTAAGGCTAGCGGGGAACACCGGGGAGCTGTTTTTT. The chain is built from TRBV29-1 and TRBJ2-2, with 8 bases lining up with TRBD2. Germline V gene sequence: CDR1 SQVTM, CDR2 ANQGSEA. This CDR3 is 15 amino acids long. V lost 4 bases, J lost 1 base, and 5 bases stayed unmatched.

This clonotype came up many times. V usage is TRBV28 and J usage is TRBJ1-1; 8 bases are a match to TRBD1. CDR1 MDHEN and CDR2 SYDVKM come from the germline V gene. The CDR3 has 13 residues. Germline trimming cut 6 bases from V and 4 bases from J; bases unmatched to any gene: 4. Here the CDR3 DNA reads TGTGCCAGCAGAGACAGGGGAGGCACTGAAGCTTTCTTT. Translating it yields CASRDRGGTEAFF.

This clonotype was seen at least ten times. This chain uses TRBV15 with TRBJ2-3; D is perhaps TRBD2 (5 bases). The CDR3 sequence is 12 residues long. V was trimmed by 1 base and J by 11 bases, leaving 10 bases between them. Germline values: CDR1 LNHNV, CDR2 YYDKDF (reference sequence). CDR3 sequence: CATSRGTLWQYF. In DNA, the CDR3 is TGTGCCACCAGCAGAGGGACTTTATGGCAGTATTTT.

In its sample, this clonotype was seen many times. The chain combines TRBV6-2 or TRBV6-3 with TRBJ2-7, with D unclear. CDR3 size: 10 residues. The germline V gene encodes CDR1 MNHEY and CDR2 SVGEGT. Trimming stripped 6 bases from V and 5 bases from J, with 5 bases between. The DNA for the CDR3 is TGTGCCAGCAGATCCCACGAGCAGTACTTC. Translation: CASRSHEQYF.

About this clonotype itself: A much larger clone is a single base away; this may be a read error. This CDR3 is CDSSLGELTAKETQYF. The CDR3 bases are TGTGACAGCAGCTTAGGGGAGTTGACAGCGAAAGAGACCCAGTACTTC. The rearrangement links TRBV7-6 to TRBJ2-5; perhaps D is TRBD1 or TRBD2 (5 bases each). Germline V CDR1 and CDR2: SGHVS, FNYEAQ. The CDR3 spans 16 residues.

Many counts were recorded for this clonotype. The genes are TRBV6-6 and TRBJ1-5, with TRBD1 identical over 7 bases. CDR3 length: 15 residues. Germline CDR1 MNHNY, CDR2 SVGAGI (reference sequence). J lost 3 bases, V lost 0 bases, and 2 bases had no gene match. CDR3 nucleotides: TGTGCCAGCAGTTACTCGGGACAGTACAATCAGCCCCAGCATTTT. Translated: CASSYSGQYNQPQHF.

This clonotype was recorded at least ten times. The chain employs TRBV19 and TRBJ2-1; TRBD2 might be the D (6 bases). The germline V gene has CDR1 LNHDA and CDR2 SQIVND (reference sequence). The germline V and J ends were trimmed by 5 bases and 3 bases, with 14 bases remaining between them. This CDR3 comprises 15 residues. The CDR3: CASSASGTVYNEQFF. CDR3 sequence (DNA): TGTGCCAGTAGTGCCTCCGGGACTGTCTACAATGAGCAGTTCTTC.

This clonotype has a handful of counts. An end of the junction differs from the germline gene, which may be a read error. V and J are TRBV5-5 and TRBJ1-2; a weak D match, TRBD1 (6 bases). The germline gives CDR1 SGHKS, CDR2 YYEKEE (reference sequence). The CDR3 is 15 residues long. CDR3 sequence reads: CASSPIGTTNYGDTF. In DNA form, the CDR3 reads TGTGCCAGCAGCCCGATCGGGACAACTAACTATGGCGACACCTTC. Variable domain in full (rest from reference TRBV5-5 and TRBJ1-2): DAGVTQSPTHLIKTRGQQVTLRCSPISGHKSVSWYQQVLGQGPQFIFQYYEKEERGRGNFPDRFSARQFPNYSSELNVNALLLGDSALYLCASSPIGTTNYGDTFGSGTRLTVV.

This clonotype was counted ten times or more. The genes are TRBV6-2 or TRBV6-3 and TRBJ2-4; 8 bases are shared with TRBD1. J lost 1 base, V lost 8 bases, and 4 bases had no gene match. In germline, CDR1 is MNHEY, CDR2 SVGEGT. CDR3 length: 14 residues. The CDR3 DNA follows: TGTGCCAGCCATACAGGGGGGGCCAAAAACATTCAGTACTTC. Its translation: CASHTGGAKNIQYF.

V and J are TRBV20-1 and TRBJ2-3, with 12 bases lining up with TRBD2. CDR1 and CDR2 from the germline V gene are DFQATT and SNEGSKA (reference sequence). Trimming removed 4 bases from V and 4 bases from J; junction bases left unmatched: 21. This CDR3 is 20 amino acids long. This CDR3 reads CSAIKRDFPSPSGRADTQYF. The CDR3 DNA reads as TGCAGTGCTATCAAAAGAGACTTTCCGTCGCCTAGCGGGAGGGCAGATACGCAGTATTTT.

In its sample, this clonotype was seen a few times. The chain employs TRBV20-1 and TRBJ2-7, with D possibly TRBD2 on 6 matching bases. The CDR3 consists of 14 residues. Germline CDR1 is DFQATT and CDR2 is SNEGSKA (reference sequence). The V end lost 3 bases, the J end lost 1 base, and 13 bases lay between the germline ends. The CDR3 DNA reads TGCAGTGCTAGGGGGGGTAGCGGATCCTACGAGCAGTACTTC. Amino acids: CSARGGSGSYEQYF.

At least ten counts were recorded for this clonotype. V gene TRBV12-3 or TRBV12-4 combines with J gene TRBJ2-3; TRBD2 is a possible D gene (5 bases). V shed 6 bases and J shed 4 bases, with 14 bases lying between them. This CDR3 region has 14 residues. The CDR3 DNA is TGTGCCAGCAGCCCGGGGTCGTCCCCAGATACGCAGTATTTT. As protein: CASSPGSSPDTQYF.